This record looks at one TCR beta chain sequence and its context. The data were obtained in a study of ipilimumab plus nivolumab after autologous stem cell transplantation. CDR1 is MGHDK and CDR2 is SYGVNS in the germline V gene. The CDR3 contains 15 residues. Deletions cut 3 bases from V and 5 bases from J, with 16 bases between. The assay was immunoSEQ multiplex PCR, and TCRdb's table has in-frame clones only and misses some. The data contain some 2,100 clones, 78% of them singletons. This clonotype originated in a male donor with multiple myeloma. J is TRBJ2-5 and V is TRBV25-1; a possible D gene is TRBD2 (6 bases). The sample consisted of PBMCs, taken in a trial of ipilimumab plus nivolumab as post-transplant consolidation. CDR3 sequence reads: CASSDGRGREETQYF. In nucleotides, the CDR3 is TGTGCCAGCAGTGACGGACGGGGGAGAGAGGAGACCCAGTACTTC.